Each of the 23 T cell receptor beta chains below was sequenced from the same sample in a study of identical twins (TCRdb year 2016). To prepare the library, 5' RACE was applied. Sequencing took place on an Illumina HiSeq 2000. TCRdb reran the public reads through fastp at Q25 and MiXCR, keeping productive beta chains. Records with the same CDR3 protein are collapsed into one entry carrying the most frequent genes and DNA. The sample yields 500,000 or so distinct CDR3 sequences; around 20% were counted once. 0.75% to 0.95% of the sample is taken by the ten largest. This same sample was also taken into another study, of T cells expressing NK-cell markers.

The sequencing input was CD4+ T cells sorted from blood. The receptor set was obtained from a woman younger than 35 in good health.

The V gene is TRBV3-1, the J gene TRBJ1-2; D is unclear. The V end lost 9 bases, the J end lost 8 bases, and 22 bases lay between the germline ends. The CDR3 length is 14 residues. From germline, CDR1 is LGHDT and CDR2 YNNKEL (reference sequence). The CDR3: CASHRGNDFGGYTF. The CDR3 DNA sequence: TGTGCCAGTCATCGAGGGAATGACTTTGGGGGCTACACCTTC.

In this sample, this clonotype turned up a few times. This chain joins TRBV5-1 and TRBJ2-5, with D tentatively TRBD2 (5 bases). This CDR3 has 14 amino acids. Trimming removed 5 bases at V and 5 bases at J, with 16 bases between. The germline gives CDR1 SGHRS, CDR2 YFSETQ. CDR3 protein: CASRRVPGSETQYF. CDR3 in DNA: TGCGCCAGCAGGAGGGTCCCGGGGTCGGAGACCCAGTACTTC.

The gene calls are TRBV20-1 and TRBJ1-1; perhaps TRBD1 as D (5 bases). Trimming pared 0 bases from V and 3 bases from J, leaving 11 bases between. The CDR3 is made up of 14 amino acids. Germline CDR1 and CDR2: DFQATT and SNEGSKA (reference sequence). CDR3 nucleotide sequence: TGCAGTGCTAGAGATCAGGGCTACCACACTGAAGCTTTCTTT. Translating it yields CSARDQGYHTEAFF.

This clonotype has just a few counts. The chain couples TRBV5-6 to TRBJ1-1; D not resolved. Trimming took 0 bases from V and 10 from J, leaving 7 bases between them. This CDR3 contains 11 residues. Germline CDR1 is SGHDT and CDR2 is YYEEEE. As DNA, the CDR3 is TGTGCCAGCAGCTTGGGGATGGTAGCTTTCTTT. It translates to CASSLGMVAFF.

The chain links TRBV6-5 to TRBJ2-7; no clear D. The length of the CDR3 is 11 residues. Per germline, CDR1 MNHEY and CDR2 SVGAGI. V lost 7 bases and J lost 3, with 7 bases in between. In DNA, the CDR3 is TGTGCCAGCACCTCGGGCTACGAGCAGTACTTC. As protein: CASTSGYEQYF.

Only a few counts were recorded for this clonotype. This chain connects TRBV7-3 to TRBJ2-3; D is perhaps TRBD1 (6 bases). Germline CDR1 SGHTA, CDR2 FQGTGA. Trimming took 5 bases from V and 2 from J, leaving 14 bases between them. The CDR3 spans 15 residues. CDR3 sequence: CASSPDRLLTDTQYF. Here the CDR3 DNA reads TGTGCCAGCAGCCCCGACAGGCTACTCACAGATACGCAGTATTTT. Complete variable domain (other parts from reference TRBV7-3 and TRBJ2-3): GAGVSQTPSNKVTEKGKYVELRCDPISGHTALYWYRQSLGQGPEFLIYFQGTGAADDSGLPNDRFFAVRPEGSVSTLKIQRTERGDSAVYLCASSPDRLLTDTQYFGPGTRLTVL.

This clonotype was seen at least ten times. V gene TRBV5-5 combines with J gene TRBJ2-7; D remains ambiguous. CDR1 and CDR2 (germline): SGHKS, YYEKEE (reference sequence). V was pared by 0 bases and J by 0 bases, with 10 bases between. This CDR3 is 15 amino acids long. The DNA for the CDR3 is TGTGCCAGCAGCTTGGCGGTCAGATACTCCTACGAGCAGTACTTC. Protein: CASSLAVRYSYEQYF.

The genes are TRBV19 and TRBJ1-1; tentatively, D is TRBD1 (5 bases). Germline V CDR1 and CDR2: LNHDA, SQIVND (reference sequence). Trimming pared 3 bases from V and 0 bases from J, leaving 14 bases between. There are 16 residues in the CDR3. The CDR3 DNA reads as TGTGCCAGTAGTATCGCGCTCAGGGTCATGAACACTGAAGCTTTCTTT. Residues: CASSIALRVMNTEAFF.

The chain is built from TRBV6-1 and TRBJ2-3; perhaps TRBD2 as D (7 bases). Per the germline V gene, CDR1 is MNHNS and CDR2 is SASEGT. Trimming took off 6 bases at V and 4 bases at J, with 23 bases between the two ends. This CDR3 spans 17 amino acids. This CDR3 reads CASRPTEGGVVSDTQYF. CDR3 in DNA: TGTGCCAGCAGACCTACTGAGGGGGGGGTGGTCTCAGATACGCAGTATTTT.

This clonotype was counted between two and nine times. This chain connects TRBV7-2 to TRBJ2-2; TRBD2 is a possible D gene (5 bases). Germline assignment: CDR1 SGHTA and CDR2 FQGNSA. V shed 5 bases and J shed 4 bases, with 17 bases lying between them. The CDR3 totals 16 residues. CDR3 sequence: CASSRTFSSSTGELFF. The CDR3 DNA follows: TGTGCCAGCAGCCGGACCTTCTCTAGCAGCACCGGGGAGCTGTTTTTT.

This clonotype occurred a few times. The gene calls are TRBV7-9 and TRBJ2-6; the D is unclear. The CDR3 spans 17 residues. CDR1 is SEHNR, CDR2 FQNEAQ, per germline (reference sequence). Trimming left V 3 bases short and J 0 bases short, with 12 bases between. For the CDR3, the DNA is TGTGCCAGCAGCTTGGTTAAGGTGGGCTCTGGGGCCAACGTCCTGACTTTC. It translates to CASSLVKVGSGANVLTF.

The chain joins TRBV20-1 to TRBJ1-1, with D possibly TRBD1 on 5 matching bases. The CDR3 runs 14 residues. The V gene lost 1 base and the J gene lost 1 base, with 10 bases spanning the gap. Germline V gene sequence: CDR1 DFQATT, CDR2 SNEGSKA (reference sequence). CDR3 protein: CSARVEGPNTEAFF. The CDR3 nucleotides read TGCAGTGCTAGAGTAGAGGGGCCGAACACTGAAGCTTTCTTT.

The CDR3 is CASSQPSTSGNEQFF. CDR3 DNA: TGTGCCAGCAGCCAACCTTCGACTAGTGGCAATGAGCAGTTCTTC. The genes are TRBV4-2 and TRBJ2-1, with D possibly being TRBD2 (6 bases). The CDR3 covers 15 residues. Trimming took 2 bases from V and 6 from J, leaving 14 bases between them. Germline CDR1 LGHNA, CDR2 YNFKEQ.

The V and J genes are TRBV7-2 and TRBJ2-3, with D tentatively TRBD2 (6 bases). V lost 5 bases and J 5 bases, leaving 11 bases between the germline ends. The germline V gene has CDR1 SGHTA and CDR2 FQGNSA. This CDR3 has 13 amino acids. CDR3 bases: TGTGCCAGCAGCCGTAGCGGAAGAGATACGCAGTATTTT. Its translation: CASSRSGRDTQYF.

V usage is TRBV5-1 and J usage is TRBJ2-3, with D perhaps TRBD2 (6 bases). The germline gives CDR1 SGHRS, CDR2 YFSETQ. The CDR3 is 15 amino acids. V was trimmed by 7 bases and J by 2 bases, leaving 17 bases between them. In nucleotides, the CDR3 is TGCGCCAGCTTGCGGGGAATAGGGGACACAGATACGCAGTATTTT. Protein product: CASLRGIGDTDTQYF.

This clonotype was detected ten times or more. This chain joins TRBV12-3 or TRBV12-4 and TRBJ1-1; a weak D match, TRBD1 (5 bases). The CDR3 contains 14 residues. Trimming removed 5 bases at V and 11 bases at J, with 21 bases between. This CDR3 reads CASSRGGGWLWAFF. The DNA for the CDR3 is TGTGCCAGCAGTCGGGGCGGGGGATGGTTGTGGGCTTTCTTT.

This sequence joins TRBV7-2 and TRBJ2-7; 9 nucleotides align to TRBD1. Germline V CDR1 and CDR2: SGHTA, FQGNSA. With V trimmed by 5 bases and J by 7 bases, 12 bases remained unmatched. The CDR3 runs 15 residues. CDR3 bases: TGTGCCAGCAGCAAACCGGGACAGGGATCTGGAGAGCAGTACTTC. It specifies CASSKPGQGSGEQYF. The full variable domain, with the rest looked up from reference TRBV7-2 and TRBJ2-7, is GAGVSQSPSNKVTEKGKDVELRCDPISGHTALYWYRQSLGQGLEFLIYFQGNSAPDKSGLPSDRFSAERTGGSVSTLTIQRTQQEDSAVYLCASSKPGQGSGEQYFGPGTRLTVT.

Ten or more counts support this clonotype. CDR3 residues: CSGTSGANEQYF. CDR3 DNA: TGCAGCGGGACTAGCGGGGCTAACGAGCAGTACTTC. The V gene is TRBV20-1, the J gene TRBJ2-7; TRBD2 aligns across 13 bases. The CDR3 spans 12 residues. Germline lookup yields CDR1 DFQATT and CDR2 SNEGSKA (reference sequence).

The CDR3 region is CASSLIGGYGTGELFF. The CDR3 nucleotides are TGTGCCAGCAGCTTAATAGGGGGCTATGGCACCGGGGAGCTGTTTTTT. The rearrangement joins TRBV11-1 to TRBJ2-2, with TRBD1 identical over 7 bases. There are 16 residues in the CDR3. V trimming: 2 bases; J trimming: 4 bases; junction bases outside the gene matches: 7. Germline V lookup: CDR1 SGHAT, CDR2 FQDESV (reference sequence).

The rearrangement joins TRBV6-5 to TRBJ2-7; D tentatively reads TRBD1 or TRBD2 (6 bases each). Germline V lookup: CDR1 MNHEY, CDR2 SVGAGI. V gave up 2 bases and J gave up 3 bases, with 14 bases separating them. This CDR3 spans 15 amino acids. The DNA for the CDR3 is TGTGCCAGCAGTTACCGGGGGACACGAATCTACGAGCAGTACTTC. Translated: CASSYRGTRIYEQYF.

This clonotype appeared many times. V and J are TRBV20-1 and TRBJ2-1, with 8 positions matching TRBD2. V was clipped by 6 bases and J by 6 bases; unmatched bases: 7. CDR3 length: 13 residues. Germline V gives CDR1 DFQATT, CDR2 SNEGSKA (reference sequence). The CDR3 nucleotides are TGCAGTGCCTACGGACTAGCTGGCAATGAGCAGTTCTTC. This translates into CSAYGLAGNEQFF.

This clonotype was seen many times. The V and J genes are TRBV4-2 and TRBJ2-7; D is unclear. This CDR3 is built from 15 residues. Trimming took 2 bases from V and 2 from J, leaving 13 bases between them. Germline V lookup: CDR1 LGHNA, CDR2 YNFKEQ. Here the CDR3 reads CASSQTPSAPYEQYF. CDR3 sequence (DNA): TGTGCCAGCAGCCAAACTCCCTCAGCCCCCTACGAGCAGTACTTC.

This clonotype was recorded a few times. CDR3 region: CSALDPTDTEAFF. The CDR3 DNA is TGCAGTGCACTGGACCCCACCGACACTGAAGCTTTCTTT. The chain uses TRBV20-1 and TRBJ1-1; unclear D gene. Germline V gene lookup returns CDR1 DFQATT and CDR2 SNEGSKA (reference sequence). V was shortened by 6 bases and J by 3 bases, with 14 bases between the two germline ends. The CDR3 spans 13 residues.